The 2 T cell receptor beta chains presented below share a single source sample, sequenced in a study of blood T cell repertoires in COVID-19. Sequencing used immunoSEQ multiplex PCR; TCRdb keeps in-frame clones, though not all of them. The sample lists 130,000 to 150,000 clones; 70% to 85% were seen once. The material sequenced was peripheral blood. Receptor source: a man between 60 and 75 years old with active or convalescent COVID-19.

This clone was recorded once. This rearrangement joins TRBV11-3 to TRBJ2-1; 10 bases fit TRBD1. V gave up 6 bases and J gave up 10 bases; unmatched junction bases: 9. CDR3 length equals 14 residues. Germline CDR1 and CDR2: SGHNT and YENEEA. CDR3 protein: CASRTGTGDDEQFF. The CDR3 DNA sequence: TGTGCCAGCAGGACCGGGACAGGGGACGACGAGCAGTTCTTC.

The chain couples TRBV19 to TRBJ1-2; D unclear. The germline V gene encodes CDR1 LNHDA and CDR2 SQIVND (reference sequence). This CDR3 spans 13 amino acids. V lost 6 bases to trimming and J lost 4 bases, with 12 bases between them. The CDR3 loop reads CASSIPGSYGYTF. The CDR3 region has the DNA TGTGCCAGTAGCATTCCGGGATCCTATGGCTACACCTTC.